This TCR beta chain originates from a study of T cells in Graves' hyperthyroidism and ophthalmopathy. Amplification of TCR beta CDR3 regions used RNA as the template. A set of HTBI primers served as the primers for a first-round RT-PCR of the TCR CDR3. From the multiplex PCR reads, TCRdb called clonotypes with MiXCR, one entry per CDR3 protein. This sample has about 400,000 distinct CDR3 sequences, with approximately 14% found just once. Graves' hyperthyroidism is called stable when ophthalmopathy does not progress within 18 months. Among the patients, aged 18 to 65, hyperthyroidism was newly diagnosed and had lasted under 2 months. Clinicians diagnosed patients from clinical symptoms, serum thyroxine and TRAb, thyroid ultrasound and orbital computed tomography. CDR3 length: 16 amino acids. From germline, CDR1 is SGHAT and CDR2 FQNNGV. Trimming left V 3 bases short and J 7 bases short, with 18 bases between.

There are many counts of this clonotype. Sequencing input: blood. The receptor was isolated from a woman aged 18 to 35 with Graves' hyperthyroidism. The V and J genes are TRBV11-2 and TRBJ2-2; D is perhaps TRBD2 (5 bases). This chain's CDR3 is CASSFSRASIVGELFF. CDR3 nucleotides: TGTGCCAGCAGCTTTAGTCGGGCTAGCATAGTCGGGGAGCTGTTTTTT.